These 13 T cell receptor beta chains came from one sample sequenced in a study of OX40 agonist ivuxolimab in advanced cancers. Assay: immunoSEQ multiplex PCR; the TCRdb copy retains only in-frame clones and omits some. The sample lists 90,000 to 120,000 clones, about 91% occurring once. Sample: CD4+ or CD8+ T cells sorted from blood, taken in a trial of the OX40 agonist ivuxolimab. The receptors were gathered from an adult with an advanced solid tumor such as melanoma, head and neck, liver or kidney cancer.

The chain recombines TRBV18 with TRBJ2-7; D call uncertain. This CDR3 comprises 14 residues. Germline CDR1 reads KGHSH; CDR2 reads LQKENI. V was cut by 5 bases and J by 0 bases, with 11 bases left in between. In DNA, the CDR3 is TGTGCCAGCTCAAACCAGGAGAGCTCCTACGAGCAGTACTTC. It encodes CASSNQESSYEQYF.

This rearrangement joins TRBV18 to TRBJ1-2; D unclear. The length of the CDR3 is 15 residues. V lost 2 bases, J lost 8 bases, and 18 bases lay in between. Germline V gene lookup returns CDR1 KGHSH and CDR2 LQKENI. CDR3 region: CASSPSFEGLGGYTF. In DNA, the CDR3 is TGTGCCAGCTCACCATCCTTCGAGGGCCTCGGGGGCTACACCTTC.

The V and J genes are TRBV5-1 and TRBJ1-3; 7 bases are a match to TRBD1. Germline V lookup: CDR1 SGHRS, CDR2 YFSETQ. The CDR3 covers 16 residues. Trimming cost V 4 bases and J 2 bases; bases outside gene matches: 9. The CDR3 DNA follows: TGCGCCAGCAGCATAATGGGACAGCTCGCTGGAAACACCATATATTTT. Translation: CASSIMGQLAGNTIYF.

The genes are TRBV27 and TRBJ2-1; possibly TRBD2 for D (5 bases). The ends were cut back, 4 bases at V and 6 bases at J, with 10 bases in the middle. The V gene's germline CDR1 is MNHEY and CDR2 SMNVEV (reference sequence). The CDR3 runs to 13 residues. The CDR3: CASSWEQRNEQFF. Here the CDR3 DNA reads TGTGCCAGCAGTTGGGAGCAACGCAATGAGCAGTTCTTC.

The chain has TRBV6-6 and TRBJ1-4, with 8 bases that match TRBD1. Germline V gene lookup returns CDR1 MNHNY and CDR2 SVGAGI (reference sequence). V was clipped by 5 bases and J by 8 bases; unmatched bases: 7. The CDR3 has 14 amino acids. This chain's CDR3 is CASSRSQGGEKLFF. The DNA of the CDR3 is TGTGCCAGCAGTCGGTCACAGGGGGGCGAAAAACTGTTTTTT.

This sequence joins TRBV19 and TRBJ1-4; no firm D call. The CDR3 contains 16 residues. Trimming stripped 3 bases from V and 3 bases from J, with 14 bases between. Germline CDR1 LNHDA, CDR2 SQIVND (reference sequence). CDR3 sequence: CASSIGPKGANEKLFF. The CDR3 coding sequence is TGTGCCAGTAGTATCGGACCGAAGGGAGCTAATGAAAAACTGTTTTTT.

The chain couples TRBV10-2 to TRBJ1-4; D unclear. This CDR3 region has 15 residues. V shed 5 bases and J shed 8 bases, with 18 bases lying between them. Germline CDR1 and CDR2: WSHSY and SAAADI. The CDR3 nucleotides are TGCGCCAGCAGTTTGAGTAGCGGGGAATGGGAAAAACTGTTTTTT. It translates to CASSLSSGEWEKLFF.

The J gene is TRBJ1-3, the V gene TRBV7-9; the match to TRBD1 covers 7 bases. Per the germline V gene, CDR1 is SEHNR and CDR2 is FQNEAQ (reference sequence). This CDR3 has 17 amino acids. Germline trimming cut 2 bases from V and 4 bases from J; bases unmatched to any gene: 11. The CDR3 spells CASSLSPQGQSGNTIYF. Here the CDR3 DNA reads TGTGCCAGCAGCTTAAGTCCACAGGGGCAGTCCGGAAACACCATATATTTT.

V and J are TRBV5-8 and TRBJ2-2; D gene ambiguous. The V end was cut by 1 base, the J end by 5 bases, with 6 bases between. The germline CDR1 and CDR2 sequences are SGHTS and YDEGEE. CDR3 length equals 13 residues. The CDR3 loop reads CASSLSWTGELFF. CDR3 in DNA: TGTGCCAGCAGCTTGTCCTGGACCGGGGAGCTGTTTTTT.

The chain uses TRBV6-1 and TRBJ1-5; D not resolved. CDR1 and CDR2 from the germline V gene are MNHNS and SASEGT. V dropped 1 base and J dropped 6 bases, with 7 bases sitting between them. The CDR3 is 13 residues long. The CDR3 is CASSEGPGQPQHF. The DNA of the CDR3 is TGTGCCAGCAGTGAAGGGCCGGGTCAGCCCCAGCATTTT.

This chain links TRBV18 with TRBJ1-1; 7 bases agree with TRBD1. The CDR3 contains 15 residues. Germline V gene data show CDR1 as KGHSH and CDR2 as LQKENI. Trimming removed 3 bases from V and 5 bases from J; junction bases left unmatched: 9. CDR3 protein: CASSPSQGLGTEAFF. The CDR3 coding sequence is TGTGCCAGCTCACCGTCACAGGGGCTGGGGACTGAAGCTTTCTTT.

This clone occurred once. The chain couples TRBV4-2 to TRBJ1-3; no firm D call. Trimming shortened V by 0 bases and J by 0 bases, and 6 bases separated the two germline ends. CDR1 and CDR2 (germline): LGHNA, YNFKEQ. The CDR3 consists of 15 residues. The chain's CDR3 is CASSQDYSSGNTIYF. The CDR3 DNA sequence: TGTGCCAGCAGCCAAGACTATTCCTCTGGAAACACCATATATTTT.

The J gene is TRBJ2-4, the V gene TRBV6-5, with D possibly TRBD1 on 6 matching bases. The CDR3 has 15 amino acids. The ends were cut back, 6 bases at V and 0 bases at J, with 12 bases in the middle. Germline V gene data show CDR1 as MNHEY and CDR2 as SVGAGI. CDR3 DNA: TGTGCCAGCAGGTTTGACAGGCTAGCCAAAAACATTCAGTACTTC. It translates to CASRFDRLAKNIQYF.